The sequence of this T cell receptor (beta chain) was determined in a study of identifying expanded T cells in peripheral blood. The study's findings and limits: Across healthy donors, higher total template counts meant significantly greater approximately 2-week count variance. Over approximately two and four weeks, about 15 and 19 clones changed, versus around 1.3 between replicates.

Collection occurred without any documented infections or immune events in donors. Data came from immunoSEQ multiplex PCR; TCRdb stores just in-frame clones and leaves some out. The top ten hold about 5.9% of the sample, which has some 97,000 clones, about 87% seen once. This CDR3 is 14 amino acids long. J gave up 4 bases and V 8 bases, and 5 bases lay outside the gene matches. Germline lookup yields CDR1 ENHRY and CDR2 SYGVKD. As regards this clone: Antigen specificity is unknown.

Sequencing was performed on blood. The V call is TRBV10-3, the J call TRBJ1-3; TRBD1 aligns across 10 bases. The sequence came from a person between 18 and 75 years old in good health. This CDR3 reads CAIGTGVPGNTIYF. As DNA, the CDR3 is TGTGCCATCGGGACAGGGGTTCCCGGAAACACCATATATTTT.